The rows below give T cell receptor beta chains drawn from one sample of a study of T cell responses to AZD1222 COVID-19 vaccine. Some clones are missing from TCRdb's copy, which holds only in-frame ones; the method was immunoSEQ multiplex PCR. The sample has about 120,000 clones; 93% are singletons. Sequencing used peripheral blood, obtained 28 days after the second AZD1222 dose. Receptor source: an adult who received the AZD1222 COVID-19 vaccine. Each CDR3 is given with its conserved first and last residue. Each record gives: J gene, V gene, CDR3 protein.

>TRBJ1-1|TRBV7-2
CASSLVQGRAEAFF
>TRBJ1-2|TRBV29-1
CSVLDGGGYTF
>TRBJ2-7|TRBV7-6
CASSLALAGLSEQYF
>TRBJ1-1|TRBV3-1/TRBV3-2
CASSRGGANTEAFF
>TRBJ1-1|TRBV6-2/TRBV6-3
CASSSGQGYTEAFF
>TRBJ2-3|TRBV4-1
CASSTQRGSTDTQYF
>TRBJ2-1|TRBV6-5
CASTPSRSSYNEQFF
>TRBJ2-5|TRBV10-3
CAISQLDKETQYF
>TRBJ2-7|TRBV18
CASSPPPGAEQYF
>TRBJ2-2|TRBV9
CASSVGSYTGELFF
>TRBJ2-3|TRBV19
CASSIVLGGPRTDTQYF
>TRBJ2-5|TRBV6-6
CASSRPGQGQETQYF
>TRBJ1-2|TRBV7-9
CASSPRTGGYGYTF
>TRBJ1-1|TRBV28
CASRLPGQVNTEAFF
>TRBJ1-5|TRBV19
CASSISGTGNQPQHF
>TRBJ2-7|TRBV7-2
CASSSGLGFYEQYF
>TRBJ1-2|TRBV5-1
CASSLLTGDGYTF
>TRBJ2-7|TRBV30
CAWSVLWDGEQYF
>TRBJ1-1|TRBV29-1
CSSGTGVGEAFF
>TRBJ1-1|TRBV6-6
CASRNTGVNTEAFF
>TRBJ1-2|TRBV2
CASSESGVGYYGYTF
>TRBJ2-1|TRBV13
CASSSGTGIHNEQFF
>TRBJ1-6|TRBV7-2
CASTSSRQENSPLHF
>TRBJ2-2|TRBV2
CASSRETGNSAGELFF
>TRBJ1-3|TRBV11-2
CASSSSRGGNTIYF
>TRBJ2-6|TRBV28
CASRPGWANVLTF
>TRBJ1-2|TRBV4-3
CASSQGIAANYGYTF
>TRBJ1-1|TRBV11-1
CASRRGLDTEAFF
>TRBJ2-7|TRBV27
CASSFPGQGWVYEQYF
>TRBJ2-1|TRBV19
CATRGQPNNEQFF
>TRBJ2-2|TRBV15
CATSEELGYYTGELFF
>TRBJ1-2|TRBV30
CAWTTGFFYGYTF
>TRBJ1-2|TRBV5-1
CASSSGLAGSNYGYTF
>TRBJ2-7|TRBV4-2
CASSQDGVAGAYEQYF
>TRBJ2-7|TRBV10-2
CASSDPPGPIFEQYF
>TRBJ2-1|TRBV2
CASRVSGGSYNEQFF
>TRBJ2-1|TRBV11-2
CASSQRGYNEQFF
>TRBJ1-1|TRBV7-2
CASSRDRHEAFF
>TRBJ1-1|TRBV6-6
CAVSLLMGREAFF
>TRBJ1-6|TRBV19
CASSDRQINNSPLHF
>TRBJ1-5|TRBV19
CASSMEGNSNQPQHF
>TRBJ2-1|TRBV30
CAWSPRGVYNEQFF
>TRBJ1-2|TRBV7-8
CASSSIGDLVNYGYTF
>TRBJ1-1|TRBV7-6
CASSLLSGGEVVNTEAFF
>TRBJ1-6|TRBV7-2
CASRLNGMRSPLHF